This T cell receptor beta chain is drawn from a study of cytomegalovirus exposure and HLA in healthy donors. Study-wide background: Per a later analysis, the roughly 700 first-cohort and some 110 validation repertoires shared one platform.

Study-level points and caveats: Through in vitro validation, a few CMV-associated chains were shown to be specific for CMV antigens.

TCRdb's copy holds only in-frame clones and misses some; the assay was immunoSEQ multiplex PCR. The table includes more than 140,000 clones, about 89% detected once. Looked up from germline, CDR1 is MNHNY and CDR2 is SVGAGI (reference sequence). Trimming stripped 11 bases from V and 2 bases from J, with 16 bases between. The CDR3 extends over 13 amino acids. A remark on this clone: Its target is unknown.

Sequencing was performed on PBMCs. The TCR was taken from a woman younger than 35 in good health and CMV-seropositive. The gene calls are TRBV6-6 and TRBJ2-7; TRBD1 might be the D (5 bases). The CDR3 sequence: CAASQGTAYEQYF. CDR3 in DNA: TGTGCCGCATCCCAGGGTACGGCCTACGAGCAGTACTTC.